The TCR beta chain under discussion was sequenced for a study of post-analysis software for immune sequencing data (dated by TCRdb to the mid-2010s). Concerning the study at large: Disease courses on record covered relapsing-remitting, secondary progressive and progressive-relapsing multiple sclerosis, though some patients had no subtype annotation. The patient repertoires were compared against 11 previously published healthy control repertoires obtained from donors aged roughly 6 to 28 years. A subset of samples was prepared in parallel using single-end sample barcoding, then pooled and co-amplified after Illumina adapter ligation. Beyond this particular receptor, the publication reports: Direct clustering with F measure showed strong co-clustering of samples prepared in the same batch, prompting a batch-effect correction. Significantly higher frequencies in patients than in controls were found for five or six TRBV segments, including TRBV5-6, TRBV5-1 and TRBV20-1. The multiple sclerosis patient group was slightly younger than the control group. Compared with controls, multiple sclerosis patients had significantly lower normalized Chao1 diversity, a finding suggesting substantial peripheral T-cell clonal expansion.

The germline V gene (reference sequence) yields DFQATT for CDR1 and SNEGSKA for CDR2. V is pruned by 3 bases and J by 8 bases, leaving 11 bases of the junction without a gene match. The CDR3 contains 15 residues, cysteine and phenylalanine counted. Of all the DNA, just the CDR3 is kept, 45 bases in frame from base 1. The library was made by PCR. Sequenced on an Illumina HiSeq 2500. Unique molecular identifiers were incorporated into TCR beta cDNA libraries to reduce PCR and sequencing biases. Roughly 500,000 cDNA molecules were obtained per 1 to 10 million input T cells, so each molecule approximated one T cell. Patient libraries were prepared and sequenced with the same protocol used for the earlier healthy control dataset. Samples belonging to the same batch were prepared together, multiplexed and sequenced on a shared HiSeq lane. The original pipeline was this. Raw barcoded reads were processed with MIGEC, discarding single-read molecular identifier groups before consensus assembly and CDR3 extraction. Clonotype tables were post-analysed with VDJtools, and diversity was normalized by down-sampling all datasets to the smallest sample size. Repertoire overlap clustering matched CDR3 amino acid but not nucleotide sequences to correct batch-related cross-sample contamination. TCRdb passed the public sequencing reads through fastp at Q25 and MiXCR, retaining productive beta sequences. Entries that share a CDR3 protein sequence are merged under the most common genes and DNA. The V and J calls come from TCRdb's annotation, not from the publication. The sample table shows 350,000 to 450,000 distinct CDR3 sequences, and about a third are seen once. The ten largest clones take up about an eighth of the sample.

TCR beta repertoires were profiled from peripheral blood of roughly 13 young patients with multiple sclerosis to demonstrate the VDJtools post-analysis software. The patients with multiple sclerosis were children and adolescents between about 6 and 17 years of age. On this clonotype itself: Which antigen it targets is not known. No much larger clonotype is one base removed from it; base qualities were not supplied.

In this chain, TRBV20-1 is recombined with TRBJ2-1; TRBD1 aligns with 9 central bases. This clonotype was obtained from a girl between 5 and 17 years old with multiple sclerosis. The specimen sequenced was blood. The DNA sequence follows: TGCAGTGCTAGTCCGGGACAGGGTCTCGGAGATGAGCAGTTCTTC. This encodes CSASPGQGLGDEQFF.